This T cell receptor (beta chain) was captured in a study of shared clonotypes between healthy human individuals. Study context: Each donor contributed plates that comprised three CD4 naive, three CD4 memory, two CD8 naive and one CD8 memory.

CD45RO-negative CD8 cells positively selected for CCR7 made up the naive population, which excluded terminally differentiated effector memory CD45RA+ cells. Sequencing was performed with immunoSEQ multiplex PCR; in TCRdb, only in-frame clones are kept and a portion is missing. The data show roughly 2,000,000 clones, around 96% seen once. Trimming took 3 bases from V and 10 from J, leaving 9 bases between them. The CDR3 contains 11 residues. Germline CDR1 is MNHNS and CDR2 is SASEGT. Overall study findings and caveats: Across a handful of donors, naive CD4 shared 5% to 5.5%, naive CD8 3.5% to 4%, memory CD4 2.3%, memory CD8 about 0.38%.

Comments on this clone: The antigen is not known.

The clonotype comes from a man aged 18 to 29 in good health. Sequenced input: naive CD8+ T cells sorted from blood. The V call is TRBV6-1, the J call TRBJ1-1; D is perhaps TRBD1 (5 bases). The DNA of the CDR3 is TGTGCCAGCAGTGATACAGGAGGAGCTTTCTTT. Translated, it gives CASSDTGGAFF.